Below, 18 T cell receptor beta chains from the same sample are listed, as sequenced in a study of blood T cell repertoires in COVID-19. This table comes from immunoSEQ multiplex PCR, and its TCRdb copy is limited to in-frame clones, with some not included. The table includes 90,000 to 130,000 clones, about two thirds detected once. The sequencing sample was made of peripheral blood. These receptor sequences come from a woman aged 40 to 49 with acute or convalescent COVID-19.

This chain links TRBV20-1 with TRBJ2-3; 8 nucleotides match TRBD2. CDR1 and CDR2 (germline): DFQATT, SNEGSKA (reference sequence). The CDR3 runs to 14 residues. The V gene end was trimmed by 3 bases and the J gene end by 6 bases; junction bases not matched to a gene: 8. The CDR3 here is CSASAASGWDTQYF. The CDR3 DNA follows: TGCAGTGCTAGTGCGGCTAGCGGGTGGGATACGCAGTATTTT.

The CDR3 protein is CASSLTSGGASTGELFF. For the CDR3, the DNA is TGCGCCAGCAGCTTGACTAGCGGGGGGGCGTCCACCGGGGAGCTGTTTTTT. The chain carries TRBV5-1 and TRBJ2-2; TRBD2 agrees at 13 bases. Trimming cost V 1 base and J 4 bases; bases outside gene matches: 4. The CDR3 totals 17 residues. Germline-derived CDR1 and CDR2 are SGHRS and YFSETQ.

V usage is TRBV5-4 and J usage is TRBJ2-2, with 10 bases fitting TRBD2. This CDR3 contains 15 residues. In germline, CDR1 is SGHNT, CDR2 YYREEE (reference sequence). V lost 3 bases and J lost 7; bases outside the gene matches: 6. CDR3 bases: TGTGCCAGCAGCTCAAGCGGGGGGGCGGTCGGGGAGCTGTTTTTT. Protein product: CASSSSGGAVGELFF.

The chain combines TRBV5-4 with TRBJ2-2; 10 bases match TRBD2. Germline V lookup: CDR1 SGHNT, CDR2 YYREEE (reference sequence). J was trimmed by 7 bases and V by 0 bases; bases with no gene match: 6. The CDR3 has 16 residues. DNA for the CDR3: TGTGCCAGCAGCTTGGCTGAGCGGGGGGGTGTCGGGGAGCTGTTTTTT. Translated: CASSLAERGGVGELFF.

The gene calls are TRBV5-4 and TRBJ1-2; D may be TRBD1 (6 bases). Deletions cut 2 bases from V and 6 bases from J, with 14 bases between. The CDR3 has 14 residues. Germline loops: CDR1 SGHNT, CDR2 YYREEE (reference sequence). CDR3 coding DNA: TGTGCCAGCAGCTTCAACCAGGGGTCGGATGGCTACACCTTC. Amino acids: CASSFNQGSDGYTF.

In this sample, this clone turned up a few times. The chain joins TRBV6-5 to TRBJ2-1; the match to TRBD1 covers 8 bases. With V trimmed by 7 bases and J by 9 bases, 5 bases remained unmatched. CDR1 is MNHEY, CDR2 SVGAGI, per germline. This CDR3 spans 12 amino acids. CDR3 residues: CASNDRGGEQFF. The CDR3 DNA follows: TGTGCCAGCAACGACAGGGGAGGTGAGCAGTTCTTC.

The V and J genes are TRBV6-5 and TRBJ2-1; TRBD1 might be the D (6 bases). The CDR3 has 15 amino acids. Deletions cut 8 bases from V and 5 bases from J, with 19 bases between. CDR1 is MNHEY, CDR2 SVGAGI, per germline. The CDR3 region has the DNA TGTGCCAGCCCCTGCAGGGGCGGTCCACACAATGAGCAGTTCTTC. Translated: CASPCRGGPHNEQFF.

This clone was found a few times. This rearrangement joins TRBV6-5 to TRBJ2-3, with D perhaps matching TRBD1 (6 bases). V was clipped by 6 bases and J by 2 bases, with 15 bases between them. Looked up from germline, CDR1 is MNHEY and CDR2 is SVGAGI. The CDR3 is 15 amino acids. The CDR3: CASRLQGADTDTQYF. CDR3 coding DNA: TGTGCCAGCAGACTACAGGGAGCGGACACAGATACGCAGTATTTT.

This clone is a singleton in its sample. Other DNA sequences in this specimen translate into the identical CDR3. CDR3 in amino acids: CAWSVAGGNSPLHF. Written as DNA, the CDR3 is TGTGCCTGGAGTGTAGCCGGGGGGAATTCACCCCTCCACTTT. The genes are TRBV30 and TRBJ1-6; D is perhaps TRBD1 (5 bases). Germline V gene lookup returns CDR1 GTSNPN and CDR2 SVGIG (reference sequence). The CDR3 covers 14 residues. V was trimmed by 0 bases and J by 7 bases, leaving 10 bases between them.

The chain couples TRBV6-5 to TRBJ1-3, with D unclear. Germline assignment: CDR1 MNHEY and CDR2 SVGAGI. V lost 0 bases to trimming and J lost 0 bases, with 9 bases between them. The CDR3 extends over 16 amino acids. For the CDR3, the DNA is TGTGCCAGCAGTTACTCCAAGATCTACTCTGGAAACACCATATATTTT. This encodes CASSYSKIYSGNTIYF.

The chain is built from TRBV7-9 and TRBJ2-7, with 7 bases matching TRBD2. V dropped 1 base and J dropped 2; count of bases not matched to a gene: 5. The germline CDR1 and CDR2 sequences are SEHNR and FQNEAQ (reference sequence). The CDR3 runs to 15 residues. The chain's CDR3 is CASSLGGGDTYEQYF. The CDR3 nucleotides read TGTGCCAGCAGCTTAGGCGGGGGAGATACCTACGAGCAGTACTTC.

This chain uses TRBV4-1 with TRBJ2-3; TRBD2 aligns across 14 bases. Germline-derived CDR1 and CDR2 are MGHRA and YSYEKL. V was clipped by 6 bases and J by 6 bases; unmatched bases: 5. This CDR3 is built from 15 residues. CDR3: CASRTSGGASDTQYF. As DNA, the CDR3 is TGCGCCAGCAGGACTAGCGGGGGGGCATCGGATACGCAGTATTTT.

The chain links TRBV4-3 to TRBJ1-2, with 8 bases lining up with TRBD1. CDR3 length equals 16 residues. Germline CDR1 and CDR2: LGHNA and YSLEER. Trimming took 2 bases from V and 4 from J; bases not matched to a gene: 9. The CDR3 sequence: CASSQSTRGLAYGYTF. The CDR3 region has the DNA TGCGCCAGCAGCCAAAGTACCAGGGGGCTGGCCTATGGCTACACCTTC.

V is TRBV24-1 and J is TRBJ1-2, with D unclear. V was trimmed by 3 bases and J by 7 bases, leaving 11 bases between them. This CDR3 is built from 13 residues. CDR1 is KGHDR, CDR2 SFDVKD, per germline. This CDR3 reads CATSDGSISGYTF. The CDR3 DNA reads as TGTGCCACCAGTGATGGTAGTATCTCTGGCTACACCTTC.

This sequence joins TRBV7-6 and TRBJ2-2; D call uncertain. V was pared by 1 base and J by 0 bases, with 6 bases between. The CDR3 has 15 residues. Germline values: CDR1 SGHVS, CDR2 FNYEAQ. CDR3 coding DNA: TGTGCCAGCAGCTTAGAAATAGCGAACACCGGGGAGCTGTTTTTT. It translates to CASSLEIANTGELFF.

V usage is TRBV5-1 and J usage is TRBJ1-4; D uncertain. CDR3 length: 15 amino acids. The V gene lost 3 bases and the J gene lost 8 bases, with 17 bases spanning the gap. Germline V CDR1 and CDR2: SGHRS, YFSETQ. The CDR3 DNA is TGCGCCAGCAGCTCCGGCGTATCAGGCCGGGAAAAACTGTTTTTT. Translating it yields CASSSGVSGREKLFF.

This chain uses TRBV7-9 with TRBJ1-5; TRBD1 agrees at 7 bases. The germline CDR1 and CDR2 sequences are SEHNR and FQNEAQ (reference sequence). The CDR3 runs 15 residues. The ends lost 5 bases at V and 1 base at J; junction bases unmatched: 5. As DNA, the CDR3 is TGTGCCAGCAGCCGGGGGACAGTGAGCAATCAGCCCCAGCATTTT. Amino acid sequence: CASSRGTVSNQPQHF.

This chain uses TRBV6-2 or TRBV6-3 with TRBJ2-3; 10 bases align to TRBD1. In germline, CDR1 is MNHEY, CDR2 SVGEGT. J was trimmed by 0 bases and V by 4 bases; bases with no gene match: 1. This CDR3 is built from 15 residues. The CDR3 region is CASSSGQGSTDTQYF. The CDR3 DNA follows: TGTGCCAGCAGTTCGGGACAGGGGAGCACAGATACGCAGTATTTT.